The count of the clone carrying this T cell receptor (beta chain) is one. The data were obtained in a study of blood T cell repertoires in COVID-19. The overall study: Some COVID-19 samples were acute and others convalescent; all came from the United States, Italy and Spain. PBMCs, B-cell-depleted T cells, or T cells were the source of the cDNA or gDNA that made up the material.

Assay: immunoSEQ multiplex PCR; the TCRdb copy retains only in-frame clones and omits some. The repertoire holds approximately 75,000 clones, with 90% as singletons. The trim removed 5 bases at V and 6 bases at J, leaving 4 bases unmatched. This CDR3 contains 14 residues. Germline lookup yields CDR1 SGHNT and CDR2 YENEEA. The sample was peripheral blood. The V and J genes are TRBV11-3 and TRBJ2-2; 9 nucleotides agree with TRBD1. This TCR was sampled from a human donor in a cohort sampled during active COVID-19. Here the CDR3 DNA reads TGTGCCAGCAGCGCCACAGGGGGCTCCGGGGAGCTGTTTTTT. Translating gives CASSATGGSGELFF. Combining the CDR3 with reference TRBV11-3 and TRBJ2-2 gives the whole variable domain EAGVVQSPRYKIIEKKQPVAFWCNPISGHNTLYWYLQNLGQGPELLIRYENEEAVDDSQLPKDRFSAERLKGVDSTLKIQPAELGDSAVYLCASSATGGSGELFFGEGSRLTVL.